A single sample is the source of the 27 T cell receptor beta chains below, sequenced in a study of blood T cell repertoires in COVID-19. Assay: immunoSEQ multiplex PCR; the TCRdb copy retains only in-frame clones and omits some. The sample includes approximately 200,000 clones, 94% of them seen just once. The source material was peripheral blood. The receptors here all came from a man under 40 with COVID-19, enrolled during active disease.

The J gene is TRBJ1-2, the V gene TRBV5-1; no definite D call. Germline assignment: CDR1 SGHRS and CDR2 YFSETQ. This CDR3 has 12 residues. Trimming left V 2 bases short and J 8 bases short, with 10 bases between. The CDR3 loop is CASSFTGEGYTF. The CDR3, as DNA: TGCGCCAGCAGCTTTACGGGTGAGGGCTACACCTTC.

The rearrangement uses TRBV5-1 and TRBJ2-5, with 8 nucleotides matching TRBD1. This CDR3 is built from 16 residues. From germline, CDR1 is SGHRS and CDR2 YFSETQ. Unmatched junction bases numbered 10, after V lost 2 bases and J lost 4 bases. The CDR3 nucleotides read TGCGCCAGCAGCTTTGGGGGATTGGACAGGGCAGAGACCCAGTACTTC. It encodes CASSFGGLDRAETQYF.

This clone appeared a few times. The CDR3 region has the DNA TGTGCCAGCAGAGACGACCGGGACAGCAATAATGAAAAACTGTTTTTT. Protein: CASRDDRDSNNEKLFF. The rearrangement joins TRBV7-9 to TRBJ1-4; 7 positions agree with TRBD1. V trimming: 6 bases; J trimming: 4 bases; junction bases outside the gene matches: 11. The CDR3 runs to 16 residues. CDR1 is SEHNR, CDR2 FQNEAQ, per germline (reference sequence).

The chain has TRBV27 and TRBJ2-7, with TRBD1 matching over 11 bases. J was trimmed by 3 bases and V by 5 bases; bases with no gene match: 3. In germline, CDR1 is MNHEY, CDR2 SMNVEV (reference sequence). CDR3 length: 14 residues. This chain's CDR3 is CASSGGTGGYEQYF. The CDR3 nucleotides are TGTGCCAGCAGTGGAGGGACAGGGGGCTACGAGCAGTACTTC.

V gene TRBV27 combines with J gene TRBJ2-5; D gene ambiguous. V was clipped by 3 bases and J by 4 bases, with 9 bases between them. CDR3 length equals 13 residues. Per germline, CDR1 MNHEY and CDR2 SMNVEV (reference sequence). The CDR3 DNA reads TGTGCCAGCAGTTTGGGCAGGCGAGAGACCCAGTACTTC. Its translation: CASSLGRRETQYF.

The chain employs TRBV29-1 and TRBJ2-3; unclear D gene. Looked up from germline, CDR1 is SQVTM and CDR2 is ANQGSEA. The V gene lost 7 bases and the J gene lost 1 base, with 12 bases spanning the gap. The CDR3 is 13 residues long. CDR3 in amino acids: CSGEEPGTDTQYF. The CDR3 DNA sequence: TGCAGCGGTGAGGAGCCAGGCACAGATACGCAGTATTTT.

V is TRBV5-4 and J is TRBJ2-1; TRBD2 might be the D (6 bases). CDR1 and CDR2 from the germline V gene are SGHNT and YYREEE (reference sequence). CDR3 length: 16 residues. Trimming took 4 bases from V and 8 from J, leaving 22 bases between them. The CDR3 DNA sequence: TGTGCCAGCAGCACGAGGCGGGGTGGATTCGGGGATGAGCAGTTCTTC. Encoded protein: CASSTRRGGFGDEQFF.

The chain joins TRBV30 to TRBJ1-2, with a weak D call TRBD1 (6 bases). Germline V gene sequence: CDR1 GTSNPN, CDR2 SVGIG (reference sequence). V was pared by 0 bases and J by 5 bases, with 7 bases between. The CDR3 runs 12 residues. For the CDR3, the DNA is TGTGCCTGGAGTGTAACAGGGTATGGCTACACCTTC. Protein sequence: CAWSVTGYGYTF.

In nucleotides, the CDR3 is TGTGCCAGCAGCTTAGCCAGCGGGGGTTACAATGAGCAGTTCTTC. It encodes CASSLASGGYNEQFF. The V and J genes are TRBV13 and TRBJ2-1; 8 bases map to TRBD2. The CDR3 loop spans 15 amino acids. Looked up from germline, CDR1 is PRHDT and CDR2 is FYEKMQ (reference sequence). The V segment lost 1 base and the J segment 4 bases; nucleotides outside the gene matches: 3.

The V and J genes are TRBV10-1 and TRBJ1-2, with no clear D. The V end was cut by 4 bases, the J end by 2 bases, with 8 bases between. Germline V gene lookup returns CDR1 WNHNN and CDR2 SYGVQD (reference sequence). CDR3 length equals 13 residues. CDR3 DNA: TGCGCCAGCAGTGTTGGGCGAAACTATGGCTACACCTTC. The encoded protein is CASSVGRNYGYTF.

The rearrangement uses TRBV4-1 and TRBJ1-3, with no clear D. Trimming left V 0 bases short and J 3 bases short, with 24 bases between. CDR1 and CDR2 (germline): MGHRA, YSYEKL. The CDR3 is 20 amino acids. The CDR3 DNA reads TGCGCCAGCAGCCAAGATCTGATTGGTCCTCTCGGTACTCTTGGAAACACCATATATTTT. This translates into CASSQDLIGPLGTLGNTIYF.

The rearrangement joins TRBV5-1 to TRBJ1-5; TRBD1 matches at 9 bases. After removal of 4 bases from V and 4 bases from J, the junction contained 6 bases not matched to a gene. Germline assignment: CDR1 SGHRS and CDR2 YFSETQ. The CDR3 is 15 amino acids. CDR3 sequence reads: CASSPGTGTNQPQHF. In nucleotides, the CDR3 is TGCGCCAGCAGCCCGGGGACAGGGACTAATCAGCCCCAGCATTTT. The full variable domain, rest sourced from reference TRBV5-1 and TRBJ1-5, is KAGVTQTPRYLIKTRGQQVTLSCSPISGHRSVSWYQQTPGQGLQFLFEYFSETQRNKGNFPGRFSGRQFSNSRSEMNVSTLELGDSALYLCASSPGTGTNQPQHFGDGTRLSIL.

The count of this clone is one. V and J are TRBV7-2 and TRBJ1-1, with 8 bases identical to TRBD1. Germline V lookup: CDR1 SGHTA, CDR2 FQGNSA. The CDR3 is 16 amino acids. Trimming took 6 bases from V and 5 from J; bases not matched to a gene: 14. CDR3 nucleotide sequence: TGTGCCAGCAGACGGACAGGGTTAGTTGTGGGAACTGAAGCTTTCTTT. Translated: CASRRTGLVVGTEAFF.

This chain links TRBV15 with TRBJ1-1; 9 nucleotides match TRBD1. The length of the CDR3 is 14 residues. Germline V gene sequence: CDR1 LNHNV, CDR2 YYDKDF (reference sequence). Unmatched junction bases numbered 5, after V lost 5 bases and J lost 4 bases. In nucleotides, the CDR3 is TGTGCCACCAGCTACAGGGGGCAAGGCACTGAAGCTTTCTTT. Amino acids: CATSYRGQGTEAFF.

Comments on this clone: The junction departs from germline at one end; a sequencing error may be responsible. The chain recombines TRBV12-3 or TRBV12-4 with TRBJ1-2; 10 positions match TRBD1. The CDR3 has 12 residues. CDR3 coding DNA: TGTGCCAGCACCCTAGGGACAGGGGCACTTCTCTTC. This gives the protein CASTLGTGALLF.

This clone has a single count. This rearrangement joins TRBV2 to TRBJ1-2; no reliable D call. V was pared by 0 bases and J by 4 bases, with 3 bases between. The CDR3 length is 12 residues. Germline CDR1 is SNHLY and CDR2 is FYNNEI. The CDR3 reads CASSEASYGYTF. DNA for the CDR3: TGTGCCAGCAGTGAAGCGAGCTATGGCTACACCTTC.

The CDR3 DNA reads as TGCGCCAGCAGGATGACAGGCAGCCTTCGGGAGACCCAGTACTTC. Its translation: CASRMTGSLRETQYF. The rearrangement links TRBV10-2 to TRBJ2-5, with a weak D call TRBD1 (6 bases). The V end lost 6 bases, the J end lost 5 bases, and 19 bases lay between the germline ends. This CDR3 is built from 15 residues. Germline CDR1 reads WSHSY; CDR2 reads SAAADI.

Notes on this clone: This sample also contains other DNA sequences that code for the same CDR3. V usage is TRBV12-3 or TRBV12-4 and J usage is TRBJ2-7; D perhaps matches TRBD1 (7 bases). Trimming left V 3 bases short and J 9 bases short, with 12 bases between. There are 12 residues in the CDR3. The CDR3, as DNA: TGTGCCAGCAGTTTCAGGGGGGCGCGGCAGTACTTC. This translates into CASSFRGARQYF.

The CDR3 is CASSFGENTEAFF. DNA of the CDR3: TGTGCCAGCAGTTTCGGGGAGAACACTGAAGCTTTCTTT. The V call is TRBV27, the J call TRBJ1-1, with D unclear. There are 13 residues in the CDR3. Trimming shortened V by 3 bases and J by 1 base, and 6 bases separated the two germline ends. Germline V CDR1 and CDR2: MNHEY, SMNVEV (reference sequence).

This CDR3 is CASSPEGVSLETQYF. The CDR3 nucleotides are TGCGCCAGCAGCCCCGAGGGGGTGTCTCTAGAGACCCAGTACTTC. V and J are TRBV5-1 and TRBJ2-5, with D maybe TRBD1 (6 bases). The CDR3 sequence is 15 residues long. V was cut by 4 bases and J by 4 bases, with 17 bases left in between. Germline-derived CDR1 and CDR2 are SGHRS and YFSETQ. Full variable domain (missing parts from reference TRBV5-1 and TRBJ2-5): KAGVTQTPRYLIKTRGQQVTLSCSPISGHRSVSWYQQTPGQGLQFLFEYFSETQRNKGNFPGRFSGRQFSNSRSEMNVSTLELGDSALYLCASSPEGVSLETQYFGPGTRLLVL.

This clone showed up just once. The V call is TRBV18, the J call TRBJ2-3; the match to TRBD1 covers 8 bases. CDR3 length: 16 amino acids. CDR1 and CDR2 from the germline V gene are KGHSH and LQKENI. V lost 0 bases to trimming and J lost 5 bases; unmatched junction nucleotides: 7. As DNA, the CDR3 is TGTGCCAGCTCACCACCAAACAGGGGGATAGGAGATACGCAGTATTTT. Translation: CASSPPNRGIGDTQYF. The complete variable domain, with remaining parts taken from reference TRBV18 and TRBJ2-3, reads NAGVMQNPRHLVRRRGQEARLRCSPMKGHSHVYWYRQLPEEGLKFMVYLQKENIIDESGMPKERFSAEFPKEGPSILRIQQVVRGDSAAYFCASSPPNRGIGDTQYFGPGTRLTVL.

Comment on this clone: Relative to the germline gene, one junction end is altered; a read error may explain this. As DNA, the CDR3 is TGCGCCAGCGGTGACAGGGCCCTCCAAGAGACCCAGTACTTC. Its protein is CASGDRALQETQYF. This sequence joins TRBV10-2 and TRBJ2-5, with 7 bases identical to TRBD1. The CDR3 totals 14 residues. CDR1 is WSHSY and CDR2 is SAAADI in the germline V gene.

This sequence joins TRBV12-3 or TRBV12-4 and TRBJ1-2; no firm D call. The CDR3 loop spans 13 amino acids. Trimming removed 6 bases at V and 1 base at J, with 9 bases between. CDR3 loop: CASSPPGNYGYTF. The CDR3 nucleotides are TGTGCCAGCAGCCCCCCGGGTAACTATGGCTACACCTTC.

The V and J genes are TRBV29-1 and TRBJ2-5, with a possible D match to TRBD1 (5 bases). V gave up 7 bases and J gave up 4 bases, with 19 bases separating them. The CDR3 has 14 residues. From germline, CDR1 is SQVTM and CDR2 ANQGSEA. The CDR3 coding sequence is TGCAGCGCAACAGTCCCACCAGGGCGAGAGACCCAGTACTTC. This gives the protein CSATVPPGRETQYF.

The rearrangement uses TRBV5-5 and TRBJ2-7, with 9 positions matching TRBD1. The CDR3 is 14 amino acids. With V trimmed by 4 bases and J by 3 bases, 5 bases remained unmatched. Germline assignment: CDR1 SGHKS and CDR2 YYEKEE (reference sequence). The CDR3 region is CASSAGTGIYEQYF. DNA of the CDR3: TGTGCCAGCAGCGCCGGGACAGGGATCTACGAGCAGTACTTC.

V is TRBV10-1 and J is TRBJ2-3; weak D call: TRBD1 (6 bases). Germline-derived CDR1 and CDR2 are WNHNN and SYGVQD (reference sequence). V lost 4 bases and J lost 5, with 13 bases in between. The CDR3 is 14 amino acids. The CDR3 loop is CASSGTGQGDTQYF. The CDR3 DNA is TGCGCCAGCAGTGGAACAGGGCAAGGAGATACGCAGTATTTT.

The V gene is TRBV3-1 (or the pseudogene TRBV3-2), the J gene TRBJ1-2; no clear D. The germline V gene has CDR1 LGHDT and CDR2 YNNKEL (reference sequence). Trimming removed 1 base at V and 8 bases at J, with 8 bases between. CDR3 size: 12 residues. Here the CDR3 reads CASSQGEEGYTF. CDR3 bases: TGTGCCAGCAGCCAAGGGGAGGAAGGCTACACCTTC.